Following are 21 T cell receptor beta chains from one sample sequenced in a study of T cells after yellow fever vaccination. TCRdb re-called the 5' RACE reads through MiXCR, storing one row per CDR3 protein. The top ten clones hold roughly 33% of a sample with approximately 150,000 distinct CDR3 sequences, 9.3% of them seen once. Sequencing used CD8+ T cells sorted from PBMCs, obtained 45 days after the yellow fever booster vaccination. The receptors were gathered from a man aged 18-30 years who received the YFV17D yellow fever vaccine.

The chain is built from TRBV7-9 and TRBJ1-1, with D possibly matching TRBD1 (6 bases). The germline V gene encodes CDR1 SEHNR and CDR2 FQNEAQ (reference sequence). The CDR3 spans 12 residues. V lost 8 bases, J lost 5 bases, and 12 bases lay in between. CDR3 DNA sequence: TGTGCCAGCTCAGGAGGGGGAACTGAAGCTTTCTTT. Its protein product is CASSGGGTEAFF. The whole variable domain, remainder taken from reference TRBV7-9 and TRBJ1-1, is DTGVSQNPRHKITKRGQNVTFRCDPISEHNRLYWYRQTLGQGPEFLTYFQNEAQLEKSRLLSDRFSAERPKGSFSTLEIQRTEQGDSAMYLCASSGGGTEAFFGQGTRLTVV.

This CDR3 is CASSLRHLNTGELFF. CDR3 bases: TGCGCCAGCAGCTTGAGACACCTGAACACCGGGGAGCTGTTTTTT. The chain combines TRBV5-1 with TRBJ2-2; D uncertain. The V and J ends lost 1 base and 1 base respectively, with 8 bases between them. Germline loops: CDR1 SGHRS, CDR2 YFSETQ. The CDR3 spans 15 residues.

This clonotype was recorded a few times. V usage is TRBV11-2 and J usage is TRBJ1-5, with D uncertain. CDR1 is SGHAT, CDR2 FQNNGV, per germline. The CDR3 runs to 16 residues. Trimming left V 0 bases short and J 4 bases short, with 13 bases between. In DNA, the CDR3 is TGTGCCAGCAGCTTAGAGTCCGGGTCCGGGAATCAGCCCCAGCATTTT. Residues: CASSLESGSGNQPQHF.

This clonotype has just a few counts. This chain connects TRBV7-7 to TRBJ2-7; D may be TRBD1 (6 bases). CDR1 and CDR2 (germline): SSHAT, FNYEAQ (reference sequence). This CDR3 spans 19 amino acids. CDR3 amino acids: CASSLSSPSGTSLTYEQYV. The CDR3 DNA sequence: TGTGCTAGCAGCTTATCGTCCCCTTCCGGGACATCATTAACCTACGAGCAGTACGTC.

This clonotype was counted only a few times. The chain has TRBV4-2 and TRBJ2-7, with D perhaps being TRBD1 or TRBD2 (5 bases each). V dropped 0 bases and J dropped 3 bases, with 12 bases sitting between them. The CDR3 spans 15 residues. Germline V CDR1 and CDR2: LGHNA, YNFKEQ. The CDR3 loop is CASSQDWPGSYEQYV. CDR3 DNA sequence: TGTGCCAGCAGCCAAGATTGGCCAGGGAGCTACGAGCAGTACGTC.

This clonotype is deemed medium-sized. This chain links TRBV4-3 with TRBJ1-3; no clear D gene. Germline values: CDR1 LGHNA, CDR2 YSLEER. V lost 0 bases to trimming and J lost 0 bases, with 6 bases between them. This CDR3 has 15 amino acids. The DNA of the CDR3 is TGCGCCAGCAGCCAAGATCGCGACTCTGGAAACACCATATATTTT. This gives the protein CASSQDRDSGNTIYF.

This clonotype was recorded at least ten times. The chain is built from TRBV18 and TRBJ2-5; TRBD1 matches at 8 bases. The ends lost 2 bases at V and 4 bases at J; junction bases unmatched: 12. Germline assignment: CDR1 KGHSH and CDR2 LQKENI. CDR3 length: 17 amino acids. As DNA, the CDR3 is TGTGCCAGCTCACCAGTCTCAGGGGGCGCTTCCCGAGAGACCCAGTACTTC. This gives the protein CASSPVSGGASRETQYF.

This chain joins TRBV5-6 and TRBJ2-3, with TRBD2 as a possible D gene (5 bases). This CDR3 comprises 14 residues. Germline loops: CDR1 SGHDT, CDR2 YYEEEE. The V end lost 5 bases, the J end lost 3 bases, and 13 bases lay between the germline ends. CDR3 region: CASRPATRTDTQYF. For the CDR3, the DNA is TGTGCCAGCAGGCCAGCTACTAGGACAGATACGCAGTATTTT. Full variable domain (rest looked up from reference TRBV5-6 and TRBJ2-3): DAGVTQSPTHLIKTRGQQVTLRCSPKSGHDTVSWYQQALGQGPQFIFQYYEEEERQRGNFPDRFSGHQFPNYSSELNVNALLLGDSALYLCASRPATRTDTQYFGPGTRLTVL.

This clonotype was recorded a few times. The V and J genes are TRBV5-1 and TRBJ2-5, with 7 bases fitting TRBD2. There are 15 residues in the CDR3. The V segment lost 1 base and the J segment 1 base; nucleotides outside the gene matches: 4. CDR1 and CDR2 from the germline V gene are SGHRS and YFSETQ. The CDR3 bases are TGCGCCAGCAGCTTGCTCCAGCGGGGCCAAGAGACCCAGTACTTC. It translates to CASSLLQRGQETQYF. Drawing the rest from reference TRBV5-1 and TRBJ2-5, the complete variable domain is KAGVTQTPRYLIKTRGQQVTLSCSPISGHRSVSWYQQTPGQGLQFLFEYFSETQRNKGNFPGRFSGRQFSNSRSEMNVSTLELGDSALYLCASSLLQRGQETQYFGPGTRLLVL.

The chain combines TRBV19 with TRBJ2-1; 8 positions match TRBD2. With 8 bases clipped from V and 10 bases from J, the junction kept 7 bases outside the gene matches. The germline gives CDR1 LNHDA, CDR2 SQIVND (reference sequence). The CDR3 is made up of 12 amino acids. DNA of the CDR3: TGTGCCAGTTCCGGGACTAGTCGGGAGCAGTTCTTC. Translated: CASSGTSREQFF.

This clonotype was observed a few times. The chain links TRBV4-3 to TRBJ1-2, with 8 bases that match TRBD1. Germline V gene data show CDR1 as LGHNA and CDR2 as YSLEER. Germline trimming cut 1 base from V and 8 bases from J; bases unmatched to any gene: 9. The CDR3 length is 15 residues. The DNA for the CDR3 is TGCGCCAGCAGCCAAGCCCGACGGACAGGGAGGGGCTACACCTTC. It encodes CASSQARRTGRGYTF.

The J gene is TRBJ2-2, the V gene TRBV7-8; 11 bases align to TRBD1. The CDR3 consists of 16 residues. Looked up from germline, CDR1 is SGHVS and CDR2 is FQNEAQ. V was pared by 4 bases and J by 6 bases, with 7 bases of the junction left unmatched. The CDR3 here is CASSYPGQGDAGELFF. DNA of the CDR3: TGTGCCAGCAGCTATCCGGGACAGGGGGACGCCGGGGAGCTGTTTTTT.

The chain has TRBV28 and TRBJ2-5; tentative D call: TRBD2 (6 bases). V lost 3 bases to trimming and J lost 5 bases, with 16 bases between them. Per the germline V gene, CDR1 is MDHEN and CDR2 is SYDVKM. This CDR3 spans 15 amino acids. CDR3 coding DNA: TGTGCCAGCAGTTTGGGGCACCGGGGGTACGAGACCCAGTACTTC. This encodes CASSLGHRGYETQYF.

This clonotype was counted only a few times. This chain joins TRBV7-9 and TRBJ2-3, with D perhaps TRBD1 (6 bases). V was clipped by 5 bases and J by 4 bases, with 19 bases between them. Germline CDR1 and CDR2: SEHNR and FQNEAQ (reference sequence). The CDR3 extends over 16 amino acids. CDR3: CASSALGHVEPDTQYF. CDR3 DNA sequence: TGTGCCAGCAGCGCCCTGGGACATGTCGAGCCAGATACGCAGTATTTT.

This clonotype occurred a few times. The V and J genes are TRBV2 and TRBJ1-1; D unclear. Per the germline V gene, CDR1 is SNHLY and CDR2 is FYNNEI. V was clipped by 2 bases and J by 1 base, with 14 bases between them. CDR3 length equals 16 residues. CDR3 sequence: CASSEIWMGKNTEAFF. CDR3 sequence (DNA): TGTGCCAGCAGTGAAATCTGGATGGGAAAGAACACTGAAGCTTTCTTT.

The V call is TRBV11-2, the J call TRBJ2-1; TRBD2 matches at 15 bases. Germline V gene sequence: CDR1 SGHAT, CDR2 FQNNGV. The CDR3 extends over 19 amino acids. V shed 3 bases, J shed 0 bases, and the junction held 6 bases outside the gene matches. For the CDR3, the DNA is TGTGCCAGCAGCTTGACCGGGACTAGCGGGGGGAGCTCCTACAATGAGCAGTTCTTC. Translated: CASSLTGTSGGSSYNEQFF.

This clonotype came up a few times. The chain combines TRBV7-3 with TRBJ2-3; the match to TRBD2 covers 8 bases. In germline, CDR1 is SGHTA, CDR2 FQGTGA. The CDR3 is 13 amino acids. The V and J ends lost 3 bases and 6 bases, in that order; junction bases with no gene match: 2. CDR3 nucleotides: TGTGCCAGCAGCTTCGGACTAGCTGATACGCAGTATTTT. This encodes CASSFGLADTQYF. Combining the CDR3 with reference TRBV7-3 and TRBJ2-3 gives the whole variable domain GAGVSQTPSNKVTEKGKYVELRCDPISGHTALYWYRQSLGQGPEFLIYFQGTGAADDSGLPNDRFFAVRPEGSVSTLKIQRTERGDSAVYLCASSFGLADTQYFGPGTRLTVL.

CDR3 in amino acids: CASSSSGGASGELFF. As DNA, the CDR3 is TGTGCCAGCAGCTCTAGCGGGGGCGCCTCCGGGGAGCTGTTTTTT. This rearrangement joins TRBV7-2 to TRBJ2-2, with 10 nucleotides matching TRBD2. The V gene end was trimmed by 4 bases and the J gene end by 6 bases; junction bases not matched to a gene: 5. Germline V gives CDR1 SGHTA, CDR2 FQGNSA. CDR3 length equals 15 residues.

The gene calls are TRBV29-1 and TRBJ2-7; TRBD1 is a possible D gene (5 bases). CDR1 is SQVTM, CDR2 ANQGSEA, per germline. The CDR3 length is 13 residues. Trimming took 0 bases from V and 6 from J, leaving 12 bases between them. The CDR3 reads CSVEDAGSGEQYF. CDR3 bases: TGCAGCGTTGAAGATGCAGGGTCCGGCGAGCAGTACTTC.

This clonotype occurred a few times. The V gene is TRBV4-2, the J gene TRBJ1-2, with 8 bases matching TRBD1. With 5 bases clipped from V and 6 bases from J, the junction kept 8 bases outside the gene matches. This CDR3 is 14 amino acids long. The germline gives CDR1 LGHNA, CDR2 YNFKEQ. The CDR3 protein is CASSSGQGENGYTF. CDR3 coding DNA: TGTGCCAGCAGCTCCGGACAGGGAGAAAATGGCTACACCTTC.

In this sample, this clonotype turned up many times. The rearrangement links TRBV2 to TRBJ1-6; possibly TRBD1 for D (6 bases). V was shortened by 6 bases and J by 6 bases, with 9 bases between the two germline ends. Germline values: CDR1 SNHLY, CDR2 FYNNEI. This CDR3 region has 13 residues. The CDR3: CASRDSFNSPLHF. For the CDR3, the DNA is TGTGCCAGCAGGGACAGCTTTAATTCACCCCTCCACTTT.